There are a few counts of the clone carrying this T cell receptor (beta chain). Authors' analysis steps: From reference gene primer amplification, estimates of nucleated cell counts were derived. TCRdb's copy holds only in-frame clones and misses some; the assay was immunoSEQ multiplex PCR. V and J calls and clone size are those listed in that table; D and trimming were worked out from the DNA. The sample comprises 200,000 or so clones, 89% of which are singletons, and around 2% rests with the top ten. The data belong to a study of blood T cell repertoires in COVID-19. Study at large: Specimens from acute and convalescent COVID-19 originated in the United States, Italy and Spain. The cDNA or gDNA used as material had been derived from T cells, B-cell-depleted T cells, or PBMCs.

In germline, CDR1 is SGHRS, CDR2 YFSETQ. CDR3 length: 15 amino acids. V lost 4 bases and J lost 1; bases outside the gene matches: 7. Sequencing input: PBMCs or T cells enriched from blood (not recorded which). The chain carries TRBV5-1 and TRBJ1-1; 7 nucleotides agree with TRBD1. This TCR came from a woman aged 40 to 50 with acute COVID-19. The CDR3 protein is CASSPTGARNTEAFF. The CDR3 DNA follows: TGCGCCAGCAGCCCCACAGGGGCAAGGAACACTGAAGCTTTCTTT.